This T cell receptor beta chain was sequenced for a study of T cell clonality in common variable immunodeficiency. Overall study findings and caveats: Reportedly, TCR beta sequences from common variable immunodeficiency showed fewer deletions and N-nucleotide insertions. The cause of increased CVID clonality remains unclear without subpopulation sequencing.

This clone appeared a few times. Antigen unknown. The missing CDR3 end, 3 residues past where the read stops, is filled in from the germline J gene. The ends were cut back, 2 bases at V and 4 bases at J, with 20 bases in the middle. Germline V CDR1 and CDR2: SNHLY, FYNNEI. This CDR3 comprises 17 residues. CVID and control samples used equivalent genomic DNA input. The data were produced by immunoSEQ multiplex PCR, yet TCRdb's version contains in-frame clones alone and is incomplete. The sample holds tens of thousands of clones, and no clone turns up only once. Heparinized whole blood, 5 to 8 ml, came from each donor.

The source material was peripheral blood mononuclear cells. The V and J genes are TRBV2 and TRBJ1-2; perhaps TRBD1 as D (6 bases). This receptor was taken from a human donor with common variable immunodeficiency. CDR3 DNA (partial): TGTGCCAGCAGTGAATGGTACAGGGTTAGTAGTCTCTATGGC. Translated, it gives CASSEWYRVSSLYG. The entire CDR3 protein reads CASSEWYRVSSLYGYTF.